This T cell receptor (beta chain) is from a study of beta chain features in type 1 diabetes. Study-level information: Patient and healthy donor groups were alike in age, gender and cell yields.

Expressed TCRB transcripts were sequenced, since all the RNA that had been isolated was reverse transcribed. Measured with immunoSEQ multiplex PCR; TCRdb has only the in-frame clones, and not every one. Among under 550,000 clones listed, about an eighth were seen once. Germline CDR1 SEHNR, CDR2 FQNEAQ (reference sequence). V was shortened by 1 base and J by 1 base, with 2 bases between the two germline ends. The CDR3 has 14 residues. Concerning this clone itself: Its antigen is unknown. The same CDR3 also results from other DNA sequences found in this sample.

Notes on the study in general: Researchers cautioned that cDNA sequencing could over-represent cells with high TCR expression. Relative to healthy donors, patients appeared to have naive, central memory and Treg TCRB repertoires that were more similar. People with Type 1 diabetes carried modestly yet significantly shorter TCRB CDR3s in all four CD4+ subsets.

The gene calls are TRBV7-9 and TRBJ2-6; no reliable D call. Sequences were obtained from naive CD4+ T cells from blood. The TCR was taken from a woman between 18 and 30 years old in good health. DNA for the CDR3: TGTGCCAGCAGCTTAGGATCTGGGGCCAACGTCCTGACTTTC. Its translation: CASSLGSGANVLTF.